Below, 7 T cell receptor beta chains from the same sample are listed, as sequenced in a study of response to subunit inactivated influenza vaccine. TCRdb re-called the RT-PCR reads through MiXCR, storing one row per CDR3 protein. Among 170,000 or so distinct CDR3 sequences listed, around 10% were seen once. Specimen: CD8+ T cells sorted from PBMCs, collected less than 25 months after vaccination. These receptors all stem from a man aged 50 to 69 who received an inactivated influenza vaccine.

The genes are TRBV28 and TRBJ2-1; D possibly uses TRBD1 or TRBD2 (5 bases each). V was pared by 3 bases and J by 7 bases, with 22 bases between. Germline assignment: CDR1 MDHEN and CDR2 SYDVKM. The CDR3 has 17 residues. For the CDR3, the DNA is TGTGCCAGCAGTTTTCCCCCCGGGACGTGGGGTGAGAATGAGCAGTTCTTC. Translating gives CASSFPPGTWGENEQFF.

The chain employs TRBV4-2 and TRBJ2-5; 10 nucleotides line up with TRBD1. This CDR3 is 16 amino acids long. The germline gives CDR1 LGHNA, CDR2 YNFKEQ. Trimming at V came to 5 bases and at J to 2 bases, leaving 8 bases not matched to a gene. The CDR3 reads CASSRGTGEGQETQYF. CDR3 DNA sequence: TGTGCCAGCAGCAGGGGGACAGGGGAGGGTCAAGAGACCCAGTACTTC.

This clonotype was seen ten or more times. CDR3 amino acids: CASSQDLNRGYEQFF. DNA of the CDR3: TGCGCCAGCAGCCAAGATCTAAACAGGGGGTATGAGCAGTTCTTC. The chain couples TRBV4-1 to TRBJ2-1, with TRBD1 matching 8 bases. This CDR3 contains 15 residues. CDR1 and CDR2 (germline): MGHRA, YSYEKL. The V and J ends lost 0 bases and 8 bases, in that order; junction bases with no gene match: 6.

The sample holds a few counts of this clonotype. The chain employs TRBV11-2 and TRBJ2-3; TRBD2 matches 12 bases. Germline lookup yields CDR1 SGHAT and CDR2 FQNNGV. This CDR3 has 18 residues. Losses at the gene ends were 2 bases for V and 4 bases for J; bases not matched to a gene: 10. The CDR3 DNA reads TGTGCCAGCAGCTTAAGACTAGCGGGGGCCATAGTGGCAGATACGCAGTATTTT. This gives the protein CASSLRLAGAIVADTQYF.

This chain joins TRBV6-2 or TRBV6-3 and TRBJ2-7; 7 bases align to TRBD1. The CDR3 has 16 amino acids. Germline V gene sequence: CDR1 MNHEY, CDR2 SVGEGT. Trimming at V came to 6 bases and at J to 2 bases, leaving 13 bases not matched to a gene. The CDR3 loop is CASSHFRTGLAYEQYF. Written as DNA, the CDR3 is TGTGCCAGCAGCCACTTTAGGACAGGTCTCGCCTACGAGCAGTACTTC.

This chain uses TRBV2 with TRBJ1-1; D is undetermined. Germline V gene sequence: CDR1 SNHLY, CDR2 FYNNEI. V lost 7 bases and J lost 11, with 11 bases in between. The CDR3 is 10 amino acids. The CDR3 region has the DNA TGTGCCAGCATTCGGGGTAGGGCTTTCTTT. Its protein product is CASIRGRAFF.

This clonotype was observed a handful of times. The gene calls are TRBV29-1 and TRBJ1-1; a weak D match, TRBD1 (6 bases). Per germline, CDR1 SQVTM and CDR2 ANQGSEA. The V and J ends lost 3 bases and 4 bases respectively, with 15 bases between them. The CDR3 is made up of 14 amino acids. Written as DNA, the CDR3 is TGCAGCGTTGAGGGGGGCGGCCGGGGCACTGAAGCTTTCTTT. This encodes CSVEGGGRGTEAFF.